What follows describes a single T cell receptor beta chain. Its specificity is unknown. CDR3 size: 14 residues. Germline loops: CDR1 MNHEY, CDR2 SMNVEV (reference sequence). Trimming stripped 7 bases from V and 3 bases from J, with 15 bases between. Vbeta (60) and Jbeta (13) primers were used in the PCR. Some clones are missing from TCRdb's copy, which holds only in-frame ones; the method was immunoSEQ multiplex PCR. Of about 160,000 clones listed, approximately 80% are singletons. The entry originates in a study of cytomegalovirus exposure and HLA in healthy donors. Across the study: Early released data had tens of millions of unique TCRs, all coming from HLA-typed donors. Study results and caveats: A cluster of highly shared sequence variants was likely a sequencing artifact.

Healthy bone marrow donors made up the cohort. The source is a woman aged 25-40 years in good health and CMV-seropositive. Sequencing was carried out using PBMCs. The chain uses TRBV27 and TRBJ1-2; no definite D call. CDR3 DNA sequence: TGTGCCAGCATCCACGCCGCGGGGTACTATGGCTACACCTTC. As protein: CASIHAAGYYGYTF.